The clone carrying this T cell receptor beta chain came up once. This sample is part of a study of control samples from healthy donors and cancer patients. V was shortened by 0 bases and J by 2 bases, with 4 bases between the two germline ends. The CDR3 totals 14 residues. Germline CDR1 LNHNV, CDR2 YYDKDF (reference sequence). The table came from immunoSEQ multiplex PCR; TCRdb's copy has only in-frame clones and leaves some out. The sample has about 140,000 clones, approximately 94% seen once. The genes are TRBV15 and TRBJ2-2; D unresolved. The receptor was isolated from a man aged 35 to 55 in good health. Sequencing used blood. The CDR3 loop is CATSRDPNTGELFF. Written as DNA, the CDR3 is TGTGCCACCAGCAGAGATCCTAACACCGGGGAGCTGTTTTTT.